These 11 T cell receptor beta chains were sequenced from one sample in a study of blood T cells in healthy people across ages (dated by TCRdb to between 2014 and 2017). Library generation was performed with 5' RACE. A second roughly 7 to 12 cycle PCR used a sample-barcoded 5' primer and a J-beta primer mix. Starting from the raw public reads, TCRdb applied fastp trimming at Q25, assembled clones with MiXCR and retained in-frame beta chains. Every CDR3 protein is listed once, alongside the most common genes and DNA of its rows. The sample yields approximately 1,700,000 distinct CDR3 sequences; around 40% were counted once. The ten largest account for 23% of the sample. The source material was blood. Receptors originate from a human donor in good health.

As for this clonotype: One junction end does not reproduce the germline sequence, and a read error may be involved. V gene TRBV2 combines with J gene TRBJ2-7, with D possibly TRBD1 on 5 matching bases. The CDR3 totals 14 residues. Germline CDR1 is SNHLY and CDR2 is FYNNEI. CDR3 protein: CTSSGPGSGHEQYF. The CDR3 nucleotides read TGTACCAGCAGTGGTCCAGGGTCGGGCCACGAGCAGTACTTC.

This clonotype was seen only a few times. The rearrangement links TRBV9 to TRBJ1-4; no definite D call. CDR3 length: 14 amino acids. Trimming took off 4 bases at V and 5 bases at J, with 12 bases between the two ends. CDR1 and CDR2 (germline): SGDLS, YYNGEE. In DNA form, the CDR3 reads TGTGCCAGCAGCTCAACAATGCGGAATGAAAAACTGTTTTTT. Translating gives CASSSTMRNEKLFF.

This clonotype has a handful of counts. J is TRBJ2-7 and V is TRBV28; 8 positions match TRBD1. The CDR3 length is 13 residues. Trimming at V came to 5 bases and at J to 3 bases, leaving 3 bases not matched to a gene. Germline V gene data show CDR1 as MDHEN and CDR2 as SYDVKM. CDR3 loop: CASSVQGDYEQYF. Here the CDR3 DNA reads TGTGCCAGCAGTGTACAGGGGGACTACGAGCAGTACTTC.

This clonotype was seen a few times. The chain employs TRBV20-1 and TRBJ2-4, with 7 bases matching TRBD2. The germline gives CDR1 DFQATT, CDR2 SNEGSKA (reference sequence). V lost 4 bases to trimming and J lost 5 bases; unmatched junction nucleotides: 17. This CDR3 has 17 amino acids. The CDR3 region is CSAMGSWVPGGENIQYF. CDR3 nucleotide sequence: TGCAGTGCTATGGGGAGCTGGGTTCCGGGGGGTGAAAACATTCAGTACTTC.

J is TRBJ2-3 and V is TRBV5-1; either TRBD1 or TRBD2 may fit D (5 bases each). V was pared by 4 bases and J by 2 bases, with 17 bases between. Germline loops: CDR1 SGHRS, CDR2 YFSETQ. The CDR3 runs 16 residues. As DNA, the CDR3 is TGCGCCAGCAGCAGAAACTCCGGGACCTCCACAGATACGCAGTATTTT. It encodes CASSRNSGTSTDTQYF.

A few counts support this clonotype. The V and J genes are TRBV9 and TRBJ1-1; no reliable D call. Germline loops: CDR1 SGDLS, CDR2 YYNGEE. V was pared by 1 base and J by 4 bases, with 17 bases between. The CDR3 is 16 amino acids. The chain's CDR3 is CASSVTASQLATEAFF. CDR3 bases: TGTGCCAGCAGCGTAACGGCATCCCAGCTTGCCACTGAAGCTTTCTTT.

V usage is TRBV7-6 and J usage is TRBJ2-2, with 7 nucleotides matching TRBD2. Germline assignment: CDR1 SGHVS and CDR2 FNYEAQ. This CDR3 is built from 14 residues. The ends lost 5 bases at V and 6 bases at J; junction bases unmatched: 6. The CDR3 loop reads CASSPGGLSGELFF. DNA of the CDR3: TGTGCCAGCAGCCCCGGGGGGTTGTCCGGGGAGCTGTTTTTT.

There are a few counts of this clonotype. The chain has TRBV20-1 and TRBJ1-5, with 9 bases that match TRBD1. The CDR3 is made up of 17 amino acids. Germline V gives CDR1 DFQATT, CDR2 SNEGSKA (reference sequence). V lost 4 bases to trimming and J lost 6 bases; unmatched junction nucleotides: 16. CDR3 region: CSAIGTGFFQRGQPQHF. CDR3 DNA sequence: TGCAGTGCTATTGGGACAGGGTTTTTTCAACGGGGTCAGCCCCAGCATTTT.

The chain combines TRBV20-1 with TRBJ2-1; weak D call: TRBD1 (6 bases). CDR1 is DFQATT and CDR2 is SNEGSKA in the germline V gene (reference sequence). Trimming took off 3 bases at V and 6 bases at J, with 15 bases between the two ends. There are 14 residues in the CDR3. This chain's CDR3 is CSASWQGSGNEQFF. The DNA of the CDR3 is TGCAGTGCTAGCTGGCAGGGGTCTGGCAATGAGCAGTTCTTC.

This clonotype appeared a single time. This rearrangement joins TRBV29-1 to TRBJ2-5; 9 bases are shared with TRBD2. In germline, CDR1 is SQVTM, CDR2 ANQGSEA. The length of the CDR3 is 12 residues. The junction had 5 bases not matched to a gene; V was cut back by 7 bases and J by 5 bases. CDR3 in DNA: TGCAGCGGGCGGACTAGCGAGGAGACCCAGTACTTC. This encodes CSGRTSEETQYF.

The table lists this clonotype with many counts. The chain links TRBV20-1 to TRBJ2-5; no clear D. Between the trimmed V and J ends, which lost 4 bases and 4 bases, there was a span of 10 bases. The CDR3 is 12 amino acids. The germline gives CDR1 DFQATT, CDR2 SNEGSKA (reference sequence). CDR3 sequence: CSATTTGETQYF. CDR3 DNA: TGCAGTGCTACTACTACGGGAGAGACCCAGTACTTC.